This T cell receptor (beta chain) was profiled in a study of blood T cells in healthy people across ages. In germline, CDR1 is DFQATT, CDR2 SNEGSKA (reference sequence). The CDR3 has 15 residues. Germline trimming cut 0 bases from V and 8 bases from J; bases unmatched to any gene: 8. Findings and caveats of the study: Roughly linear age-related decline in beta diversity appeared, significant by age roughly 40. Diversity figures derived from one million T cells were judged to underestimate the true value.

Using a J-beta primer mix together with a sample-barcoded 5' primer, a second PCR was run for roughly 6 to 11 cycles. TCRdb ran MiXCR on the 5' RACE reads and lists one entry per CDR3 protein. The sample contains around 1,800,000 distinct CDR3 sequences, about 39% of which appear only once. Of note for this clonotype: The antigen is not known.

Each sample gave at least 7 million isolated PBMCs. This sequence was found in a human donor in good health. Sequenced material: blood. V usage is TRBV20-1 and J usage is TRBJ1-4; 8 nucleotides agree with TRBD1. The CDR3 sequence is CSARDQGQGGEKLFF. The CDR3 coding sequence is TGCAGTGCTAGAGATCAAGGACAGGGAGGCGAAAAACTGTTTTTT.